This T cell receptor (beta chain) stems from a study of T cells in Graves' hyperthyroidism and ophthalmopathy. This clonotype was seen many times. The source material, RNA transcripts, was used to amplify TCR beta CDR3 regions. Carried out on the TCR CDR3, a first-round RT-PCR used the HTBI primer set. TCRdb re-called the multiplex PCR reads with MiXCR, one entry per CDR3 protein. This table has over 250,000 distinct CDR3 sequences, 25% to 30% appearing once. The sample was blood. This receptor was obtained from a man between 35 and 55 years old with Graves' hyperthyroidism that later progressed to Graves' ophthalmopathy.

In nucleotides, the CDR3 is TGTGCCAGCAAGGCGGGGCTTAAAGGAAACACCATATATTTT. This gives the protein CASKAGLKGNTIYF. This chain joins TRBV6-1 and TRBJ1-3; D is possibly TRBD1 (5 bases). Trimming shortened V by 7 bases and J by 4 bases, and 14 bases separated the two germline ends. The CDR3 sequence is 14 residues long. Germline V gene lookup returns CDR1 MNHNS and CDR2 SASEGT.